Sequencing of this T cell receptor (beta chain) was carried out in a study of cytomegalovirus exposure and HLA in healthy donors. Points from the study as a whole: A prior analysis recorded that most TCR beta V segments were productive about 87% or about 30% of the time.

Germline V gene lookup returns CDR1 SGHNT and CDR2 YYREEE (reference sequence). Trimming left V 1 base short and J 2 bases short, with 10 bases between. There are 14 residues in the CDR3. With regard to this clone: Antigen specificity is unknown.

Primers for the PCR totalled 60 Vbeta and 13 Jbeta. Assay used: immunoSEQ multiplex PCR; TCRdb lists only in-frame clones, some missing. Of fewer than 200,000 clones listed, around three quarters were seen once; the top ten hold under 0.85%. The origin of this receptor is a boy younger than 18 in good health and CMV-seronegative. This chain connects TRBV5-4 to TRBJ2-7; possible D gene TRBD2, 5 bases. Sequenced: PBMCs. The CDR3 spells CASSLTPGAYEQYF. CDR3 nucleotide sequence: TGTGCCAGCAGCTTGACCCCCGGGGCCTACGAGCAGTACTTC.